The 11 T cell receptor beta chains presented below share a single source sample, sequenced in a study of T cell repertoires in cytomegalovirus infection. One entry per CDR3 protein, called by TCRdb with MiXCR from the reads. Counted here are 650,000 to 850,000 distinct CDR3 sequences, 25% to 35% occurring once; the ten biggest clones make up 10% to 15%. No antigen is known for these receptors. Sequenced material: cultured CD8+ T cells from PBMCs, taken from culture after CMV antigen stimulation. These receptors were taken from a human donor in good health (CMV status not recorded). Some clones in this sample may be carry-over from other donors' samples.

At least ten counts were recorded for this clonotype. V is TRBV7-9 and J is TRBJ2-1; D perhaps matches TRBD1 (7 bases). Germline CDR1 reads SEHNR; CDR2 reads FQNEAQ (reference sequence). This CDR3 region has 20 residues. Trimming cost V 4 bases and J 0 bases, with 25 bases left between them. The CDR3 DNA reads TGTGCCAGCAGCTATGTAAACCGGATTGGCGGGACAGTCTCCTACAATGAGCAGTTCTTC. Protein: CASSYVNRIGGTVSYNEQFF.

The rearrangement uses TRBV18 and TRBJ2-1; D remains unclear. The V gene lost 3 bases and the J gene lost 0 bases, with 9 bases spanning the gap. This CDR3 comprises 15 residues. Per the germline V gene, CDR1 is KGHSH and CDR2 is LQKENI. The CDR3 here is CASSPPQDSYNEQFF. CDR3 DNA: TGTGCCAGCTCACCCCCACAAGACTCCTACAATGAGCAGTTCTTC.

This clonotype appeared a few times. The V call is TRBV19, the J call TRBJ2-1; D is perhaps TRBD1 (6 bases). With 4 bases removed from V and 8 bases from J, the gap between germline ends came to 9 bases. The germline CDR1 and CDR2 sequences are LNHDA and SQIVND (reference sequence). This CDR3 comprises 12 residues. CDR3 in amino acids: CASSTTGYEQFF. CDR3 nucleotides: TGTGCCAGTAGTACTACAGGGTATGAGCAGTTCTTC.

The chain combines TRBV5-5 with TRBJ1-2, with TRBD1 identical over 8 bases. The CDR3 loop spans 16 amino acids. J gave up 8 bases and V 0 bases, and 12 bases lay outside the gene matches. CDR1 SGHKS and CDR2 YYEKEE come from the germline V gene (reference sequence). CDR3 coding DNA: TGTGCCAGCAGCTTGGCCCTAGACAGGGGAGAGGAAGGCTACACCTTC. Translated: CASSLALDRGEEGYTF.

The gene calls are TRBV6-1 and TRBJ1-1; no firm D call. Germline-derived CDR1 and CDR2 are MNHNS and SASEGT. Trimming removed 10 bases from V and 6 bases from J, with 27 bases in between. The CDR3 extends over 16 amino acids. CDR3 nucleotides: TGTGCCAACAGACTTGAGGCAGGATCGGGGTGGGCTGAAGCTTTCTTT. Amino acids: CANRLEAGSGWAEAFF.

The CDR3: CATSRDRGGTEAFF. The DNA of the CDR3 is TGTGCCACCAGCAGAGATCGAGGGGGCACTGAAGCTTTCTTT. V gene TRBV15 combines with J gene TRBJ1-1; perhaps TRBD1 as D (6 bases). CDR1 and CDR2 (germline): LNHNV, YYDKDF (reference sequence). The length of the CDR3 is 14 residues. V was pared by 0 bases and J by 4 bases, with 9 bases between.

This rearrangement joins TRBV6-1 to TRBJ2-2; D may correspond to TRBD1 or TRBD2 (6 bases each). Germline-derived CDR1 and CDR2 are MNHNS and SASEGT. Trimming removed 5 bases at V and 6 bases at J, with 19 bases between. This CDR3 contains 16 residues. The CDR3 bases are TGTGCCAGCAGTCCCTCAGGGTGGGGGGCCCCCGGGGAGCTGTTTTTT. Translated, it gives CASSPSGWGAPGELFF.

This clonotype showed up just a few times. V usage is TRBV19 and J usage is TRBJ2-7; TRBD2 aligns across 7 bases. The germline V gene encodes CDR1 LNHDA and CDR2 SQIVND (reference sequence). The J segment lost 4 bases and the V segment lost 3 bases, leaving 3 bases of the junction unmatched. The CDR3 runs 13 residues. CDR3: CASSIASGYEQYF. CDR3 bases: TGTGCCAGTAGTATTGCTAGCGGATACGAGCAGTACTTC.

The J gene is TRBJ1-2, the V gene TRBV4-2, with D hard to call. The CDR3 is 16 residues long. Germline V CDR1 and CDR2: LGHNA, YNFKEQ. The V end was cut by 0 bases, the J end by 2 bases, with 13 bases between. DNA of the CDR3: TGTGCCAGCAGCCAAGATGAACGATCTCTGAACTATGGCTACACCTTC. Protein: CASSQDERSLNYGYTF.

The chain combines TRBV9 with TRBJ2-1; no reliable D call. Trimming shortened V by 7 bases and J by 8 bases, and 13 bases separated the two germline ends. The CDR3 covers 12 residues. Per germline, CDR1 SGDLS and CDR2 YYNGEE. The CDR3 here is CASEPRSDEQFF. As DNA, the CDR3 is TGTGCCAGCGAACCAAGGAGCGATGAGCAGTTCTTC.

Ten or more counts support this clonotype. CDR3 nucleotide sequence: TGTGCCAGCAGCCGTACAGGGAGGGGCACTGAAGCTTTCTTT. Its protein product is CASSRTGRGTEAFF. The rearrangement uses TRBV7-2 and TRBJ1-1, with D possibly being TRBD1 (6 bases). There are 14 residues in the CDR3. Germline CDR1 is SGHTA and CDR2 is FQGNSA. V lost 5 bases and J 4 bases, leaving 14 bases between the germline ends. The full variable domain, with the rest looked up from reference TRBV7-2 and TRBJ1-1, is GAGVSQSPSNKVTEKGKDVELRCDPISGHTALYWYRQSLGQGLEFLIYFQGNSAPDKSGLPSDRFSAERTGGSVSTLTIQRTQQEDSAVYLCASSRTGRGTEAFFGQGTRLTVV.